One and the same sample provided the 25 T cell receptor beta chains below, sequenced in a study of blood T cell repertoires in COVID-19 (TCRdb year 2020). To prepare the library, the immunoSEQ multiplex PCR assay was applied. TCRdb provides this immuneACCESS table in a form limited to in-frame rearrangements. Some clones are lacking; in checked studies, under half of them reflect an unresolved V gene, and why the rest are absent is not known. Here the sample has roughly 41,000 clones; just under 75% occur a single time. The ten largest clones represent under 12% of the sample. Sequenced: peripheral blood. The receptors here all came from a man in his 70s with COVID-19, enrolled during active disease.

The chain is built from TRBV7-6 and TRBJ1-2; D possibly corresponds to TRBD1 (6 bases). Deletions cut 4 bases from V and 8 bases from J, with 14 bases between. The germline V gene has CDR1 SGHVS and CDR2 FNYEAQ. This CDR3 region has 13 residues. In DNA, the CDR3 is TGTGCCAGCAGCTCCCCAGGGGTAGGCGGCTACACCTTC. The encoded protein is CASSSPGVGGYTF.

This clone was counted only a few times. The chain employs TRBV6-5 and TRBJ1-1; D gene ambiguous. This CDR3 comprises 13 residues. Germline CDR1 is MNHEY and CDR2 is SVGAGI. Trimming removed 0 bases from V and 0 bases from J, with 2 bases in between. CDR3: CASSYSVNTEAFF. DNA for the CDR3: TGTGCCAGCAGTTACTCCGTGAACACTGAAGCTTTCTTT.

The table lists this clone with a few counts. The V gene is TRBV6-2 or TRBV6-3, the J gene TRBJ2-6; 8 bases map to TRBD1. The CDR3 has 17 residues. Germline V lookup: CDR1 MNHEY, CDR2 SVGEGT. V lost 5 bases, J lost 0 bases, and 6 bases stayed unmatched. The CDR3 sequence is CASSITGGYSGANVLTF. In DNA, the CDR3 is TGTGCCAGCAGTATAACAGGGGGTTACTCTGGGGCCAACGTCCTGACTTTC.

The J gene is TRBJ2-1, the V gene TRBV19; D is ambiguous. The CDR3 runs to 12 residues. Germline CDR1 reads LNHDA; CDR2 reads SQIVND (reference sequence). V was trimmed by 6 bases and J by 0 bases, leaving 3 bases between them. CDR3 sequence reads: CASRSSYNEQFF. CDR3 coding DNA: TGTGCCAGTAGGAGCTCCTACAATGAGCAGTTCTTC.

This clone was recorded a few times. The rearrangement joins TRBV11-2 to TRBJ1-1; 10 bases are a match to TRBD1. Germline trimming cut 3 bases from V and 11 bases from J; bases unmatched to any gene: 12. This CDR3 comprises 15 residues. Germline V gene sequence: CDR1 SGHAT, CDR2 FQNNGV. CDR3 loop: CASSFLLQGQGVAFF. CDR3 DNA: TGTGCCAGCAGCTTTTTACTCCAAGGACAGGGGGTTGCTTTCTTT.

The chain links TRBV7-9 to TRBJ2-2; perhaps TRBD1 as D (6 bases). The CDR3 length is 16 residues. Germline assignment: CDR1 SEHNR and CDR2 FQNEAQ (reference sequence). The germline V and J ends were trimmed by 1 base and 0 bases, with 9 bases remaining between them. The CDR3, as DNA: TGTGCCAGCAGCTTAGTAGGGACAACGAACACCGGGGAGCTGTTTTTT. Its translation is CASSLVGTTNTGELFF.

This sequence joins TRBV21-1 and TRBJ2-1; the table's D gene call, TRBD2, was not cross checked with the DNA. TRBV21-1 constitutes a pseudogene. This CDR3 has 15 amino acids. The CDR3 DNA sequence: TGTGCCAGCATCTTCCAGCGGGTCCGGGGCAATGAGCAGTTCTTC. It is translated as CASIFQRVRGNEQFF.

This clone has just a few counts. J is TRBJ1-1 and V is TRBV5-1; 7 nucleotides agree with TRBD1. Germline CDR1 reads SGHRS; CDR2 reads YFSETQ. This CDR3 spans 16 amino acids. The ends lost 3 bases at V and 0 bases at J; junction bases unmatched: 8. The CDR3 DNA sequence: TGCGCCAGCAGCTACCCGGGACAGAAAATGAACACTGAAGCTTTCTTT. Protein sequence: CASSYPGQKMNTEAFF.

This clone was counted ten times or more. The rearrangement uses TRBV3-1 (or the pseudogene TRBV3-2) and TRBJ1-1; 7 nucleotides agree with TRBD1. The CDR3 has 18 residues. The germline gives CDR1 LGHDT, CDR2 YNNKEL (reference sequence). The junction had 10 bases not matched to a gene; V was cut back by 0 bases and J by 0 bases. CDR3 amino acids: CASSQDGSTGKMNTEAFF. DNA of the CDR3: TGTGCCAGCAGCCAAGATGGCTCGACAGGGAAGATGAACACTGAAGCTTTCTTT.

This sequence joins TRBV5-1 and TRBJ2-1, with 7 bases that match TRBD1. V was clipped by 3 bases and J by 5 bases; unmatched bases: 11. This CDR3 is built from 16 residues. Looked up from germline, CDR1 is SGHRS and CDR2 is YFSETQ. In DNA, the CDR3 is TGCGCCAGCAGCTGGCAGGGGGTGCGTGGTAACAATGAGCAGTTCTTC. The encoded protein is CASSWQGVRGNNEQFF. The whole variable domain, filled in from reference TRBV5-1 and TRBJ2-1, reads KAGVTQTPRYLIKTRGQQVTLSCSPISGHRSVSWYQQTPGQGLQFLFEYFSETQRNKGNFPGRFSGRQFSNSRSEMNVSTLELGDSALYLCASSWQGVRGNNEQFFGPGTRLTVL.

This clone has ten or more counts. J is TRBJ2-5 and V is TRBV7-9, with D perhaps TRBD1 (5 bases). CDR1 is SEHNR, CDR2 FQNEAQ, per germline (reference sequence). The CDR3 is 16 residues long. The V end lost 1 base, the J end lost 3 bases, and 15 bases lay between the germline ends. As DNA, the CDR3 is TGTGCCAGCAGCTTAGATTGGGTCCCAGGGAAAGAGACCCAGTACTTC. Its protein product is CASSLDWVPGKETQYF.

This clone was seen a few times. The chain links TRBV5-4 to TRBJ1-2; 8 positions match TRBD1. This CDR3 is 13 amino acids long. The germline gives CDR1 SGHNT, CDR2 YYREEE (reference sequence). Germline trimming cut 6 bases from V and 5 bases from J; bases unmatched to any gene: 6. The CDR3 DNA reads as TGTGCCAGCACTACAGGGGGACGGTATGGCTACACCTTC. Its translation: CASTTGGRYGYTF.

This clone showed up just once. CDR3 DNA: TGTGCCAGCAGTTACTCGCTCAGGAGGGACTTGTACTTC. Translation gives CASSYSLRRDLYF. This chain uses TRBV6-5 with TRBJ2-5; D is possibly TRBD2 (6 bases). This CDR3 is built from 13 residues. The V end was cut by 0 bases, the J end by 13 bases, with 15 bases between. Per germline, CDR1 MNHEY and CDR2 SVGAGI.

The V and J genes are TRBV10-3 and TRBJ2-7, with 15 bases aligning to TRBD2. The V gene end was trimmed by 10 bases and the J gene end by 5 bases; junction bases not matched to a gene: 6. CDR3 length equals 14 residues. From germline, CDR1 is ENHRY and CDR2 SYGVKD. As DNA, the CDR3 is TGTGCCACTGGACTAGCGGGGGGGCGGAACGAGCAGTACTTC. This translates into CATGLAGGRNEQYF.

The chain is built from TRBV6-4 and TRBJ2-1; 10 bases agree with TRBD2. The junction had 8 bases not matched to a gene; V was cut back by 5 bases and J by 7 bases. CDR1 is MRHNA, CDR2 SNTAGT, per germline. The CDR3 extends over 15 amino acids. The CDR3 here is CASSRASGSSNEQFF. DNA of the CDR3: TGTGCCAGCAGTCGGGCTAGCGGGAGTTCAAATGAGCAGTTCTTC.

The V and J genes are TRBV19 and TRBJ1-2, with a weak D call TRBD1 (5 bases). The CDR3 loop spans 15 amino acids. V was trimmed by 6 bases and J by 1 base, leaving 15 bases between them. Germline CDR1 is LNHDA and CDR2 is SQIVND (reference sequence). The DNA of the CDR3 is TGTGCCAGTAGCCCCTCCGGGACTCTTAACTATGGCTACACCTTC. Translating it yields CASSPSGTLNYGYTF.

The rearrangement uses TRBV5-4 and TRBJ1-2; D not certain. The length of the CDR3 is 11 residues. Trimming shortened V by 2 bases and J by 8 bases, and 7 bases separated the two germline ends. Germline V lookup: CDR1 SGHNT, CDR2 YYREEE (reference sequence). The CDR3 protein is CASSFQWGYTF. The DNA for the CDR3 is TGTGCCAGCAGCTTTCAGTGGGGCTACACCTTC.

The chain links TRBV7-3 to TRBJ2-1; 7 nucleotides agree with TRBD1. The CDR3 has 15 residues. V was clipped by 5 bases and J by 4 bases; unmatched bases: 8. Germline CDR1 and CDR2: SGHTA and FQGTGA. CDR3 sequence: CASSATGDGYNEQFF. The CDR3 DNA reads as TGTGCCAGCAGCGCCACAGGGGACGGATACAATGAGCAGTTCTTC.

The J gene is TRBJ2-7, the V gene TRBV5-4, with 9 bases that match TRBD2. This CDR3 contains 15 residues. Trimming at V came to 4 bases and at J to 7 bases, leaving 12 bases not matched to a gene. CDR1 is SGHNT and CDR2 is YYREEE in the germline V gene (reference sequence). Here the CDR3 reads CASSGNGTSRREQYF. The CDR3 DNA is TGTGCCAGCAGCGGAAACGGGACTAGCCGGAGGGAGCAGTACTTC.

CDR3 sequence (DNA): TGTGCCACCAGTGATTTGAGGGCGGGGCCGAACTATGGCTACACCTTC. Translation gives CATSDLRAGPNYGYTF. The chain couples TRBV24-1 to TRBJ1-2, with D maybe TRBD1 (5 bases). This CDR3 spans 16 amino acids. Trimming took off 0 bases at V and 2 bases at J, with 12 bases between the two ends. Germline V CDR1 and CDR2: KGHDR, SFDVKD.

In this sample, this clone turned up a few times. The chain couples TRBV27 to TRBJ1-3, with D perhaps TRBD1 (5 bases). Germline V gene data show CDR1 as MNHEY and CDR2 as SMNVEV (reference sequence). V lost 2 bases, J lost 0 bases, and 8 bases lay in between. This CDR3 region has 15 residues. As DNA, the CDR3 is TGTGCCAGCAGTTTAAGCAGGGCCTCTGGAAACACCATATATTTT. It encodes CASSLSRASGNTIYF.

This clone showed up just a few times. V is TRBV6-1 and J is TRBJ2-5; 8 bases are a match to TRBD1. V lost 1 base and J lost 7; bases outside the gene matches: 8. Germline lookup yields CDR1 MNHNS and CDR2 SASEGT. The CDR3 runs to 15 residues. The CDR3 bases are TGTGCCAGCAGTGAAGGGACAGGGATTTTCGGGACCCAGTACTTC. This codes for CASSEGTGIFGTQYF.

The V gene is TRBV15, the J gene TRBJ2-3, with D perhaps matching TRBD1 (6 bases). Germline CDR1 LNHNV, CDR2 YYDKDF (reference sequence). CDR3 size: 16 residues. Trimming shortened V by 5 bases and J by 1 base, and 16 bases separated the two germline ends. The CDR3 DNA sequence: TGTGCCACCAGCCTCCGCGGAGCAGGGGGCACAGATACGCAGTATTTT. Its protein is CATSLRGAGGTDTQYF.

This sequence joins TRBV7-9 and TRBJ2-5, with 8 bases that match TRBD1. After removal of 2 bases from V and 6 bases from J, the junction contained 5 bases not matched to a gene. The CDR3 is 14 amino acids. Germline values: CDR1 SEHNR, CDR2 FQNEAQ (reference sequence). CDR3 in DNA: TGTGCCAGCAGCTTAAGTGGGACAGGACAGACCCAGTACTTC. It encodes CASSLSGTGQTQYF.

This clone qualifies as medium-sized. The chain couples TRBV5-1 to TRBJ2-7; 8 bases map to TRBD1. V gave up 0 bases and J gave up 4 bases; unmatched junction bases: 6. The CDR3 runs 15 residues. Germline CDR1 is SGHRS and CDR2 is YFSETQ. CDR3 loop: CASSLAGQGKYEQYF. CDR3 nucleotide sequence: TGCGCCAGCAGCTTGGCCGGACAGGGAAAGTACGAGCAGTACTTC.